Presented here are 4 T cell receptor beta chains from one specimen sequenced in a study of vaccination and CD4 T cells after COVID-19. Antigen specificity for these receptors is unknown. Sequencing of cultured CD4+ T cell DNA used the Oncomine TCR Beta short-read assay. Using its own MiXCR run on the PCR reads, TCRdb lists one record per CDR3 protein. The sample yields about 16,000 distinct CDR3 sequences, approximately 70% seen once. Sample treatment: roughly 11-day PBMC culture with coronavirus spike peptide pools or control peptides (ViraFEST assay). The specimen sequenced was CD4+ T cells from blood, cultured in vitro. These receptors were taken from a human donor who had recovered from COVID-19.

This chain links TRBV4-3 with TRBJ1-2; D is undetermined. CDR3 length: 15 residues. Germline-derived CDR1 and CDR2 are LGHNA and YSLEER. The V end was cut by 1 base, the J end by 7 bases, with 16 bases between. The CDR3 bases are TGCGCCAGCAGCCAAGTCTGGGTTAGGGAATCTGGCTACACCTTC. Protein product: CASSQVWVRESGYTF.

The chain recombines TRBV25-1 with TRBJ1-6; 10 nucleotides agree with TRBD1. Germline V CDR1 and CDR2: MGHDK, SYGVNS. V shed 3 bases and J 6 bases; nucleotides not matched to a gene: 5. This CDR3 spans 16 amino acids. In DNA form, the CDR3 reads TGTGCCAGCAGTGACCCGAGACAGGGGGCTAATTCACCCCTCCACTTT. Protein sequence: CASSDPRQGANSPLHF.

This clonotype appeared a few times. This chain connects TRBV6-1 to TRBJ2-5; D tentatively reads TRBD1 or TRBD2 (5 bases each). Trimming took 5 bases from V and 4 from J, leaving 20 bases between them. Germline V lookup: CDR1 MNHNS, CDR2 SASEGT. The CDR3 is 16 amino acids. The CDR3 here is CASSLSGGGFAETQYF. In nucleotides, the CDR3 is TGTGCCAGCAGTCTCTCGGGTGGGGGTTTCGCAGAGACCCAGTACTTC.

CDR3 residues: CASSPRTTPNQPQHF. The CDR3 DNA reads as TGTGCCAGCAGTCCCCGGACAACCCCCAATCAGCCCCAGCATTTT. V is TRBV27 and J is TRBJ1-5; the D gene is possibly TRBD1 (5 bases). This CDR3 has 15 amino acids. V was shortened by 5 bases and J by 3 bases, with 14 bases between the two germline ends. CDR1 is MNHEY, CDR2 SMNVEV, per germline (reference sequence).